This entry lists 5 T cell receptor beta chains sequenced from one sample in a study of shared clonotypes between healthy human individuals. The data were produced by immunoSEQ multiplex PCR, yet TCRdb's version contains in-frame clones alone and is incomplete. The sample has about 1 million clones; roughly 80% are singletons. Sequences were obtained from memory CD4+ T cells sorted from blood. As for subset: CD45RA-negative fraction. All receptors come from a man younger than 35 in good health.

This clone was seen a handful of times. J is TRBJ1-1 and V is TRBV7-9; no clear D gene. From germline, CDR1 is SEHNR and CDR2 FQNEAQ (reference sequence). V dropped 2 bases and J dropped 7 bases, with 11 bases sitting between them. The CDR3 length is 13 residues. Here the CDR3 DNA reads TGTGCCAGCAGCTTAATCGCTGGCGGTGAAGCTTTCTTT. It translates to CASSLIAGGEAFF.

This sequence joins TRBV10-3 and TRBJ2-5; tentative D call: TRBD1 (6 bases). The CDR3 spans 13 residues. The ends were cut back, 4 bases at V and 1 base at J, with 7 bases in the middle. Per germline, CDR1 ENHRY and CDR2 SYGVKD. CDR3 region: CAISVTGQETQYF. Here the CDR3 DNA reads TGTGCCATCAGTGTGACAGGCCAAGAGACCCAGTACTTC.

For the CDR3, the DNA is TGTGCCACCAGCAGAGAGGGATCGGTTGCAGGGACAGGGGAGACCCAGTACTTC. Protein: CATSREGSVAGTGETQYF. V and J are TRBV15 and TRBJ2-5, with 9 bases matching TRBD1. This CDR3 region has 18 residues. V was clipped by 0 bases and J by 5 bases; unmatched bases: 13. Germline V lookup: CDR1 LNHNV, CDR2 YYDKDF (reference sequence).

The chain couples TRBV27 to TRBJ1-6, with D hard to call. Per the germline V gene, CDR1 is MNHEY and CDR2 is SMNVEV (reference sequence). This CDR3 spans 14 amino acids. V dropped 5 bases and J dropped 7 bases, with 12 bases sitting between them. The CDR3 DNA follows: TGTGCCAGCAGTCTGGCCGTACCGAATTCACCCCTCCACTTT. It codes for CASSLAVPNSPLHF.

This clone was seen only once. The chain's CDR3 is CASSSPGGLHYEQYF. The DNA for the CDR3 is TGTGCCAGCAGCTCACCGGGGGGACTGCACTACGAGCAGTACTTC. The chain employs TRBV7-2 and TRBJ2-7, with 7 nucleotides matching TRBD2. Unmatched junction bases numbered 9, after V lost 4 bases and J lost 3 bases. Germline V CDR1 and CDR2: SGHTA, FQGNSA. This CDR3 contains 15 residues.